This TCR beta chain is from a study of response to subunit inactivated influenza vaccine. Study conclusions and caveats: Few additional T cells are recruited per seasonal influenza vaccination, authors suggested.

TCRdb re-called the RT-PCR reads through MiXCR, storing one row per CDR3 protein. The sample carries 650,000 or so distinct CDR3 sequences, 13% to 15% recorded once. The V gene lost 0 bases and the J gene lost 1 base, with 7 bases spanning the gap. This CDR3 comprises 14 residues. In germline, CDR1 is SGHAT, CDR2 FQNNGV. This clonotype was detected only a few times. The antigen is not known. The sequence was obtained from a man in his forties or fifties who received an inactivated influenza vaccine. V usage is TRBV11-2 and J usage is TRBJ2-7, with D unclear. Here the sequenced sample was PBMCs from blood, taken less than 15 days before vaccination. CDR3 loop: CASSLETVSYEQYF. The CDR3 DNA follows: TGTGCCAGCAGCTTAGAAACGGTTTCCTACGAGCAGTACTTC. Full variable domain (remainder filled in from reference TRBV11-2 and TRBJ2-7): EAGVAQSPRYKIIEKRQSVAFWCNPISGHATLYWYQQILGQGPKLLIQFQNNGVVDDSQLPKDRFSAERLKGVDSTLKIQPAKLEDSAVYLCASSLETVSYEQYFGPGTRLTVT.